This entry features one T cell receptor (beta chain) sequence. In the authors' workflow: By means of reference gene primer amplification, nucleated cell counts were estimated. Libraries were prepared by immunoSEQ multiplex PCR; TCRdb keeps only in-frame clonotypes and omits some of them. V, J and clone size are taken as reported in that table, and D and trimming were inferred from the DNA itself. The top ten hold roughly 18% of the sample, which has approximately 170,000 clones, 80% to 90% seen once. There are 17 residues in the CDR3. The record originates from a study of blood T cell repertoires in COVID-19. Study-level information: The origin of the acute and convalescent COVID-19 samples was the United States, Italy and Spain.

The sequence came from a woman aged 80 or over with acute or convalescent COVID-19. The rearrangement uses TRBV21-1 and TRBJ2-7; the table's TRBD1 call for D was not verified on the DNA. TRBV21-1 represents a pseudogene. What was sequenced was peripheral blood. CDR3 DNA sequence: TGTGCCAGCAGCAAAGATGGGTACGCCTTAAGACACTACGAGCAGTACTTC. Protein: CASSKDGYALRHYEQYF.